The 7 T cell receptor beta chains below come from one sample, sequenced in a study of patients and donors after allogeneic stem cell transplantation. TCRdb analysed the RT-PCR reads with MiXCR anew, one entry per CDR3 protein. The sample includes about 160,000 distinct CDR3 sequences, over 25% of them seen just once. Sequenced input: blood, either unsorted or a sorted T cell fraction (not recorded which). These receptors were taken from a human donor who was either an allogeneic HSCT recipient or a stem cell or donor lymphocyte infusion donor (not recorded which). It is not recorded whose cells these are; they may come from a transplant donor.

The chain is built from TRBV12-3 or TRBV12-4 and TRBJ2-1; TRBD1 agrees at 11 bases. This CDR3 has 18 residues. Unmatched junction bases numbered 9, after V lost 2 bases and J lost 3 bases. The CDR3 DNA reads TGTGCCAGCAGTTTATATTTGCGGACAGGGGGCCACTACAATGAGCAGTTCTTC. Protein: CASSLYLRTGGHYNEQFF.

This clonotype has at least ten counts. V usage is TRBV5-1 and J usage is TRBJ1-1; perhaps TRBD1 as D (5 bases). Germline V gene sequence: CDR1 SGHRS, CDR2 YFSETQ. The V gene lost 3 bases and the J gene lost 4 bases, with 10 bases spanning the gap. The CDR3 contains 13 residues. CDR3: CASSSPGGTEAFF. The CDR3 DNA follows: TGCGCCAGCAGCTCCCCCGGGGGCACTGAAGCTTTCTTT.

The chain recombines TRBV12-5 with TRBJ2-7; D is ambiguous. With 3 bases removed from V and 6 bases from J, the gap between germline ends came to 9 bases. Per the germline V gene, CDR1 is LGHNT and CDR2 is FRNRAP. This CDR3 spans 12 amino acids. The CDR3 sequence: CASGFVRGEQYF. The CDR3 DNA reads TGTGCTAGTGGTTTCGTGAGAGGCGAGCAGTACTTC.

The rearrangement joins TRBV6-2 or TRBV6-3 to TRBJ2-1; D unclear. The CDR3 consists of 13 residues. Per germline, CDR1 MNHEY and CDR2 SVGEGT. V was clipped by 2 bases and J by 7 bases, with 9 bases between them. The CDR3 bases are TGTGCCAGCAGTTACATCGGCAGGAATGAGCAGTTCTTC. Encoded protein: CASSYIGRNEQFF.

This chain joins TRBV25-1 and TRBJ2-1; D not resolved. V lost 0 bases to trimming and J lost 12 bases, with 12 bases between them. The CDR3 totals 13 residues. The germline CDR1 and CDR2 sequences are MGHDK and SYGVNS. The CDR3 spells CASSEYEFEGQFF. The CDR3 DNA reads TGTGCCAGCAGTGAATATGAGTTCGAAGGGCAGTTCTTC.

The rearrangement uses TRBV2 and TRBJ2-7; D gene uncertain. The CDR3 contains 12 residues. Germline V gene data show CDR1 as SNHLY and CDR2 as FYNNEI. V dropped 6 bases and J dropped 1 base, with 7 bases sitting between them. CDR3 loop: CASRWISYEQYF. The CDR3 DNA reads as TGTGCCAGCAGGTGGATTTCCTACGAGCAGTACTTC. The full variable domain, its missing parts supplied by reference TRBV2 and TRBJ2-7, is EPEVTQTPSHQVTQMGQEVILRCVPISNHLYFYWYRQILGQKVEFLVSFYNNEISEKSEIFDDQFSVERPDGSNFTLKIRSTKLEDSAMYFCASRWISYEQYFGPGTRLTVT.

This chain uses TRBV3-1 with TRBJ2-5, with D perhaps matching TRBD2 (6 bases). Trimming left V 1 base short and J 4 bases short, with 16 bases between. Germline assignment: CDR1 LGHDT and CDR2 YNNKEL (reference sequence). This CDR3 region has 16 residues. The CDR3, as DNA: TGTGCCAGCAGCCAAGGTCCGGGAGAGGGCGGAGAGACCCAGTACTTC. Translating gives CASSQGPGEGGETQYF.